This T cell receptor beta chain was found in a study of blood T cells in healthy people across ages. The germline V gene encodes CDR1 ENHRY and CDR2 SYGVKD. Trimming cost V 6 bases and J 2 bases, with 13 bases left between them. The CDR3 is 15 residues long. A second PCR of 7 to 11 cycles used a sample-barcoded 5' primer and a J-beta primer mix. TCRdb itself ran the 5' RACE reads through MiXCR, one entry per CDR3 protein. Among 780,000 or so distinct CDR3 sequences listed, about 53% were seen once. Study-wide results and limits: Observed TCR beta diversity per million T cells went down as age went up. This fall followed a roughly linear course with age.

Note on this clonotype: What it binds is unknown.

Each sample used at least 6 million PBMCs. Each sample yielded at least 5 micrograms of PBMC total RNA. The sample was blood. This chain links TRBV10-3 with TRBJ2-2, with a weak D call TRBD2 (6 bases). This clonotype was sampled from an elderly man in good health. CDR3 sequence: CAIRDSSENTGELFF. The DNA of the CDR3 is TGTGCCATCAGGGACTCTAGCGAAAACACCGGGGAGCTGTTTTTT.